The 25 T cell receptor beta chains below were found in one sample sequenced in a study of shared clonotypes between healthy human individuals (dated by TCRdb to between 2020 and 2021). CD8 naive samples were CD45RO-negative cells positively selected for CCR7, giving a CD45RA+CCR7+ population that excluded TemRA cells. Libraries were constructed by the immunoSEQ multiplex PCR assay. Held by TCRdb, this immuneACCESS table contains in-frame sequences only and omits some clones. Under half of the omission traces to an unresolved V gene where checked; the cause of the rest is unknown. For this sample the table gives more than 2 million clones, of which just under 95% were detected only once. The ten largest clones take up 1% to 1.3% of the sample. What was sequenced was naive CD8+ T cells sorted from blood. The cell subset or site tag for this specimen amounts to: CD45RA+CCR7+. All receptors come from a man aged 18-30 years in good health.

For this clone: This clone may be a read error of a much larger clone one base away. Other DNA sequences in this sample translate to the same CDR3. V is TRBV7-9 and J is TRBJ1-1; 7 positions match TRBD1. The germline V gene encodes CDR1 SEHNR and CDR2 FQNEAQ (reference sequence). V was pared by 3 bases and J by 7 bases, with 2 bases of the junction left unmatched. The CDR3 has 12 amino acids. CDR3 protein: CASSLGDSEAFF. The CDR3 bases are TGTGCCAGCAGCTTGGGGGACAGTGAAGCTTTCTTT.

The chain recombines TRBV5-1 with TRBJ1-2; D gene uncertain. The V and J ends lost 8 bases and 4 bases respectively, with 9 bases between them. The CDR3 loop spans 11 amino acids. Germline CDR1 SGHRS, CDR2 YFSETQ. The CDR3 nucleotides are TGCGCCAGAACAGATTTCTATGGCTACACCTTC. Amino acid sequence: CARTDFYGYTF.

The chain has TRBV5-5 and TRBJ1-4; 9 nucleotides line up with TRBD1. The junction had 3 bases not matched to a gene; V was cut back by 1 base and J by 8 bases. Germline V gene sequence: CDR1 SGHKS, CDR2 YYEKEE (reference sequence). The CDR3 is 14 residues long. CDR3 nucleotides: TGTGCCAGCAGCTTGACAGGGGGCCGGGAAAAACTGTTTTTT. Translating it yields CASSLTGGREKLFF.

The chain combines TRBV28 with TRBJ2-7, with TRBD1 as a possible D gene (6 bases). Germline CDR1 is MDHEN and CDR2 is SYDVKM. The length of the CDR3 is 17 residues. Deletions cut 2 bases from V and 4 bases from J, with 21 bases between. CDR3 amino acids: CASSLPHYREGFYEQYF. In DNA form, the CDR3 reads TGTGCCAGCAGTTTACCCCACTACAGGGAAGGATTTTACGAGCAGTACTTC.

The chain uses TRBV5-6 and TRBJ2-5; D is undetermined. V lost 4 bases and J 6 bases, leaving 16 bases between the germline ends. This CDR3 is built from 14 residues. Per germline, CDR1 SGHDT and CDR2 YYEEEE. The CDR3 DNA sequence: TGTGCCAGCAGCACGGTCGGAGAGTCGAAGACCCAGTACTTC. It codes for CASSTVGESKTQYF.

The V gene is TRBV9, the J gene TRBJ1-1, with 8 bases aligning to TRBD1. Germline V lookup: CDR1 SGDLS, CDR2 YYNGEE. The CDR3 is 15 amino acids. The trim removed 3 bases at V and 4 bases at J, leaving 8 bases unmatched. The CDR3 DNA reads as TGTGCCAGCAGCGCTTACAGGGGGGATGGCACTGAAGCTTTCTTT. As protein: CASSAYRGDGTEAFF.

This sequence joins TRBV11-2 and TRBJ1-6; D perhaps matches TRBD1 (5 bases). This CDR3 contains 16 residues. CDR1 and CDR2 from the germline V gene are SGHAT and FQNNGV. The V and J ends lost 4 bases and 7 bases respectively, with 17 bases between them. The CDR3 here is CASSSSAGGRNSPLHF. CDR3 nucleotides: TGTGCCAGCAGCTCCTCGGCCGGGGGACGGAATTCACCCCTCCACTTT.

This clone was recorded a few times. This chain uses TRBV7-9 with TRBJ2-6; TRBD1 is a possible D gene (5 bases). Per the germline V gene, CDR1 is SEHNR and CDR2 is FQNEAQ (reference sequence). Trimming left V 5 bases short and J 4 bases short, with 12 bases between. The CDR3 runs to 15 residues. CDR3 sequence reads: CASSPTGAGANVLTF. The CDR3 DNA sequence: TGTGCCAGCAGCCCAACAGGTGCCGGGGCCAACGTCCTGACTTTC.

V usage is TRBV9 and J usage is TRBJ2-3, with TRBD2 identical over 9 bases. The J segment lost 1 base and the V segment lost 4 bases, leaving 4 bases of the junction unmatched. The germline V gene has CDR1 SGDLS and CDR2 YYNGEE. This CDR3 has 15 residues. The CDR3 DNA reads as TGTGCCAGCAGCACTTTAGCGGGGGGCACAGATACGCAGTATTTT. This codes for CASSTLAGGTDTQYF.

The CDR3 bases are TGTGCCAGCAGCTTCTTCTCAGAATTGAACACTGAAGCTTTCTTT. It yields the protein CASSFFSELNTEAFF. V is TRBV5-5 and J is TRBJ1-1; D gene ambiguous. V was trimmed by 2 bases and J by 0 bases, leaving 11 bases between them. This CDR3 comprises 15 residues. Germline values: CDR1 SGHKS, CDR2 YYEKEE (reference sequence).

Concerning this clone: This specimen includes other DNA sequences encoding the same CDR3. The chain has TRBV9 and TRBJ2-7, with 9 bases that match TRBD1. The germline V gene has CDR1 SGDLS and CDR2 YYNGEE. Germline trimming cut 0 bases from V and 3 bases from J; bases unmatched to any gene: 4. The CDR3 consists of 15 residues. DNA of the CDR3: TGTGCCAGCAGCGTAGCGCCGGGACAGGGCTACGAGCAGTACTTC. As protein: CASSVAPGQGYEQYF. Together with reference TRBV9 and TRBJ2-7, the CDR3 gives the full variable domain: DSGVTQTPKHLITATGQRVTLRCSPRSGDLSVYWYQQSLDQGLQFLIQYYNGEERAKGNILERFSAQQFPDLHSELNLSSLELGDSALYFCASSVAPGQGYEQYFGPGTRLTVT.

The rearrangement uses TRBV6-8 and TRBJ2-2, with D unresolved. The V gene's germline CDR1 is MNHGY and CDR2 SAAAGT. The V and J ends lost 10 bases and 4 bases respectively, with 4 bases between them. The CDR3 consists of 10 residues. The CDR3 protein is CATLTGELFF. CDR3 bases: TGTGCCACACTCACCGGGGAGCTGTTTTTT.

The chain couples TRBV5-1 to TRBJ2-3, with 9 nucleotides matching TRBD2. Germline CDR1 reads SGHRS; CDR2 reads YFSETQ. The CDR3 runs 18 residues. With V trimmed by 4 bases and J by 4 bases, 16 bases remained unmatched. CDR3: CASSPIAGVGFSADTQYF. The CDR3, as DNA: TGCGCCAGCAGCCCAATAGCGGGAGTGGGTTTTTCGGCAGATACGCAGTATTTT.

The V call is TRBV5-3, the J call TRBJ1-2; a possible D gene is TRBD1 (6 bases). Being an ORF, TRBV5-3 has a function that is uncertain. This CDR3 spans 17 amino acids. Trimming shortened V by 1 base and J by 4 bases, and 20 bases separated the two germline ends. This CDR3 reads CARSLIGGQNLPYGYTF. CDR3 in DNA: TGTGCCAGAAGCTTGATCGGGGGCCAAAACCTACCCTATGGCTACACCTTC.

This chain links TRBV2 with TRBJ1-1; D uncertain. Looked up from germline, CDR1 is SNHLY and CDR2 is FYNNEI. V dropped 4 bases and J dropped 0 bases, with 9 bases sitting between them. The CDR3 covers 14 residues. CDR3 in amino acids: CASSVGGLNTEAFF. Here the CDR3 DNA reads TGTGCCAGCAGTGTAGGTGGCTTGAACACTGAAGCTTTCTTT.

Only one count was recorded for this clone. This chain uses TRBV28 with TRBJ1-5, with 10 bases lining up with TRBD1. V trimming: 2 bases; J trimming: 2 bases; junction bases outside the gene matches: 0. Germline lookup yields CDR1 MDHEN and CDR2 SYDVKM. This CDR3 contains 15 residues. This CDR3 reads CASSLGTGGNQPQHF. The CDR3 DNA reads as TGTGCCAGCAGTTTAGGGACAGGGGGCAATCAGCCCCAGCATTTT.

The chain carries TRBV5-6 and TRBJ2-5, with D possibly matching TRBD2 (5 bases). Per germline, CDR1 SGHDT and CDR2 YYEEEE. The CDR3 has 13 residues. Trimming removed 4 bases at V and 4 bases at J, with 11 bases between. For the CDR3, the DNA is TGTGCCAGCAGCCCCCCTAGCACAGAGACCCAGTACTTC. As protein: CASSPPSTETQYF.

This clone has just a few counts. CDR3 bases: TGTGCCAGCAGTCAAAGGTCCCCCAGGGTTTCCTACGAGCAGTACTTC. Residues: CASSQRSPRVSYEQYF. The chain joins TRBV7-2 to TRBJ2-7, with D possibly being TRBD1 (5 bases). Germline CDR1 reads SGHTA; CDR2 reads FQGNSA. The CDR3 runs to 16 residues. Trimming shortened V by 6 bases and J by 1 base, and 19 bases separated the two germline ends.

The CDR3 DNA reads as TGCGCCAGCAGCTACGGCTCTGGAAACACCATATATTTT. It yields the protein CASSYGSGNTIYF. This chain links TRBV5-1 with TRBJ1-3; D is undetermined. Looked up from germline, CDR1 is SGHRS and CDR2 is YFSETQ. The CDR3 has 13 residues. Trimming took 3 bases from V and 0 from J, leaving 4 bases between them.

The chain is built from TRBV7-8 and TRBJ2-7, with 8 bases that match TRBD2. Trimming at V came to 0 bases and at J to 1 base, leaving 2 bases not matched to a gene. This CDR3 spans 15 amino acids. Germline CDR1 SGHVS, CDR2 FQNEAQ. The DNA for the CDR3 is TGTGCCAGCAGCTTAGCACGGGGGGGATCCTACGAGCAGTACTTC. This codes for CASSLARGGSYEQYF.

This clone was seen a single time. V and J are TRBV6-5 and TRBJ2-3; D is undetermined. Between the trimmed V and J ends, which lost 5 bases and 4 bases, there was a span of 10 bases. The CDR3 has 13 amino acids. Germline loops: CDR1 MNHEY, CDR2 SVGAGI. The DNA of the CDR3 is TGTGCCAGCAGTATGGGTCTCCCAGATACGCAGTATTTT. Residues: CASSMGLPDTQYF.

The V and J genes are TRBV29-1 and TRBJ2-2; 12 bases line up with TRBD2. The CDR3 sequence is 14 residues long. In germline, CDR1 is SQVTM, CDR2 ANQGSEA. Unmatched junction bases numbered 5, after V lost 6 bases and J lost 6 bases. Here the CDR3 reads CSVVGLAGSGELFF. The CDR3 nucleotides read TGCAGCGTGGTCGGACTAGCGGGGTCCGGGGAGCTGTTTTTT.

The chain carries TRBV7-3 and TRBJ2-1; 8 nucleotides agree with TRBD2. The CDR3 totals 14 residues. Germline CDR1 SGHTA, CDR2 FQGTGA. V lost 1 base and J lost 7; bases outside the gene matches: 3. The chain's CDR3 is CASSLNGGRNEQFF. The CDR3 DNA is TGTGCCAGCAGCTTAAACGGCGGGAGGAATGAGCAGTTCTTC.

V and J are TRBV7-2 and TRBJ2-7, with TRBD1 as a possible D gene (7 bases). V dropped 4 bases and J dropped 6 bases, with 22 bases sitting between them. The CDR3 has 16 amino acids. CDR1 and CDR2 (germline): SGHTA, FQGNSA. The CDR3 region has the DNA TGTGCCAGCAGCTGGGGACTGGGACAGTCTATTGGCGAGCAGTACTTC. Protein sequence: CASSWGLGQSIGEQYF.

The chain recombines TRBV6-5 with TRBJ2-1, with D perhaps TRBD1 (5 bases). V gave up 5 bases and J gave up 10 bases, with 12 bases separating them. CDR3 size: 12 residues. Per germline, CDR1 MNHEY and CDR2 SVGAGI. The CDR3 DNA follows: TGTGCCAGCAGTCCCCAGGGAAACGAGCAGTTCTTC. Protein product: CASSPQGNEQFF.